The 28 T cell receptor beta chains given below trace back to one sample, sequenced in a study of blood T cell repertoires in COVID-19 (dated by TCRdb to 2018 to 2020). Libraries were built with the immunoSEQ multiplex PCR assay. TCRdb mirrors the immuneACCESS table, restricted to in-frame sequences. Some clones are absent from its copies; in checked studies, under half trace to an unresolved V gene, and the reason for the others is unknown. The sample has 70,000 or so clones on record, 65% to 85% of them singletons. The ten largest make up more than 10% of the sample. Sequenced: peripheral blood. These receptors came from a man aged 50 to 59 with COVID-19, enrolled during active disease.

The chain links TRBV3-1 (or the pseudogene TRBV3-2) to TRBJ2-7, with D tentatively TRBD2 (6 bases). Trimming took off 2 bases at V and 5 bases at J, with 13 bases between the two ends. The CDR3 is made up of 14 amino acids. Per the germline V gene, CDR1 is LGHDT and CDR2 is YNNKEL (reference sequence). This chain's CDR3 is CASSQRLRDDEQYF. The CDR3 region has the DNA TGTGCCAGCAGCCAAAGATTGCGGGATGACGAGCAGTACTTC.

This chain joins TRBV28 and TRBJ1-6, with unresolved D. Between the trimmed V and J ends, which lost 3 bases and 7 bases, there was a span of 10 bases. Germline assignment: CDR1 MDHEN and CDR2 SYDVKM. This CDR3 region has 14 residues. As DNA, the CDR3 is TGTGCCAGCAGTTTGGGCGGCGGGAATTCACCCCTCCACTTT. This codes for CASSLGGGNSPLHF.

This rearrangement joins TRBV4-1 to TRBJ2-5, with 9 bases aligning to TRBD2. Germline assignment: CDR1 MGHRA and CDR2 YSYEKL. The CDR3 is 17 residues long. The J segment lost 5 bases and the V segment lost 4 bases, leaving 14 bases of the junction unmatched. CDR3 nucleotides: TGCGCCAGCAGCCGCGCATCTAGCGGGGTTTATGGGGAGACCCAGTACTTC. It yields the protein CASSRASSGVYGETQYF.

The CDR3 DNA follows: TGTGCCAGCAGTCCCCAATCGCGGGGGAATCAGCCCCAGCATTTT. Translating gives CASSPQSRGNQPQHF. The chain joins TRBV27 to TRBJ1-5, with D maybe TRBD1 (5 bases). Trimming pared 5 bases from V and 4 bases from J, leaving 15 bases between. Germline V gene lookup returns CDR1 MNHEY and CDR2 SMNVEV (reference sequence). The CDR3 spans 15 residues.

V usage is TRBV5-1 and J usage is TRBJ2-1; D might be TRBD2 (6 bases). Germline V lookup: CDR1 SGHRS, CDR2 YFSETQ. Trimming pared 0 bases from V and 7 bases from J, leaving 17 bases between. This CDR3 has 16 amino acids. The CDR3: CASSLGNFGSANEQFF. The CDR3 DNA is TGCGCCAGCAGCTTGGGGAATTTCGGGAGTGCGAATGAGCAGTTCTTC.

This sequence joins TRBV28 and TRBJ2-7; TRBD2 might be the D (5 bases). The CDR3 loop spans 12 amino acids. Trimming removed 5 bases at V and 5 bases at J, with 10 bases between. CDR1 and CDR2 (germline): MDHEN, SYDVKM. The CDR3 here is CASSPFGNEQYF. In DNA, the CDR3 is TGTGCCAGCAGTCCCTTCGGGAACGAGCAGTACTTC.

The CDR3 DNA reads TGTGCCAGCAGCTTGGGGACTAGCGGGAGTCCAGATACGCAGTATTTT. It yields the protein CASSLGTSGSPDTQYF. The V and J genes are TRBV11-2 and TRBJ2-3; TRBD2 agrees at 14 bases. The CDR3 consists of 16 residues. Germline loops: CDR1 SGHAT, CDR2 FQNNGV. J gave up 4 bases and V 3 bases, and 3 bases lay outside the gene matches. The whole variable domain, remainder taken from reference TRBV11-2 and TRBJ2-3, is EAGVAQSPRYKIIEKRQSVAFWCNPISGHATLYWYQQILGQGPKLLIQFQNNGVVDDSQLPKDRFSAERLKGVDSTLKIQPAKLEDSAVYLCASSLGTSGSPDTQYFGPGTRLTVL.

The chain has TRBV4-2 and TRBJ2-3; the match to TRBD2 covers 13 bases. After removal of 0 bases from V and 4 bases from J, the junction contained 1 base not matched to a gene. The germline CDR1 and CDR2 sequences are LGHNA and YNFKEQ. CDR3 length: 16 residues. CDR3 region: CASSQDGLAGADTQYF. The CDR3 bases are TGTGCCAGCAGCCAAGATGGACTAGCGGGAGCAGATACGCAGTATTTT.

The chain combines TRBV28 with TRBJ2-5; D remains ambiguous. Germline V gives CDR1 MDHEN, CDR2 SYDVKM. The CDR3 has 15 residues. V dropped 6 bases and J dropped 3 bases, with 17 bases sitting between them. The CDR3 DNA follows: TGTGCCAGCAGCAATATCGGCGGCAGAGAAGAGACCCAGTACTTC. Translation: CASSNIGGREETQYF.

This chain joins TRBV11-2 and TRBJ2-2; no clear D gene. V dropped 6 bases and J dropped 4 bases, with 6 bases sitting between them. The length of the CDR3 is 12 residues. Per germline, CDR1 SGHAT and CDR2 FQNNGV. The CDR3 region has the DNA TGTGCCAGCAGGGCCGTCACCGGGGAGCTGTTTTTT. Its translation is CASRAVTGELFF.

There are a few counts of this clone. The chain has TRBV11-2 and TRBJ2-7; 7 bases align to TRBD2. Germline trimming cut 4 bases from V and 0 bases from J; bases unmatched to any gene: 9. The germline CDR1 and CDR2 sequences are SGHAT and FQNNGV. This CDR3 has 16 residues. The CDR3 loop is CASSSISGGSSYEQYF. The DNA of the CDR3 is TGTGCCAGCAGCTCGATTTCGGGCGGGAGCTCCTACGAGCAGTACTTC.

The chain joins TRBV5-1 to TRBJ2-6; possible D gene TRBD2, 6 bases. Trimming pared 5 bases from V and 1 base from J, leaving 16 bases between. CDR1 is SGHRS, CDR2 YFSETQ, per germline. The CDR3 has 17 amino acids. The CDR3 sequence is CASSFPGLISGANVLTF. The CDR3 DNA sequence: TGCGCCAGCAGTTTTCCGGGACTGATTTCTGGGGCCAACGTCCTGACTTTC.

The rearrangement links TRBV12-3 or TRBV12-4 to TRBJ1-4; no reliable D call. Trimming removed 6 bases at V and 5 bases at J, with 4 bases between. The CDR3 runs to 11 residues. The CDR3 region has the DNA TGTGCCAGCAGCCTGAATGAAAAACTGTTTTTT. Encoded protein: CASSLNEKLFF.

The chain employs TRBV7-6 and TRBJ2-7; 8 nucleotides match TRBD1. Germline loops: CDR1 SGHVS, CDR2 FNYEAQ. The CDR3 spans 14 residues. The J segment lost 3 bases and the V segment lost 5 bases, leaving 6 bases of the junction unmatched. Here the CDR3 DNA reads TGTGCCAGCAGCCCGGACAGGGCGGTCTACGAGCAGTACTTC. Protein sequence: CASSPDRAVYEQYF.

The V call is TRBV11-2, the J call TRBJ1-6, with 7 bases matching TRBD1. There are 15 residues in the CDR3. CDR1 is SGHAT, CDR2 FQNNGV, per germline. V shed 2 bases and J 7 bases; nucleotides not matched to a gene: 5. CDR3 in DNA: TGTGCCAGCAGCTTATCCCGGGACAGAAATTCACCCCTCCACTTT. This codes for CASSLSRDRNSPLHF.

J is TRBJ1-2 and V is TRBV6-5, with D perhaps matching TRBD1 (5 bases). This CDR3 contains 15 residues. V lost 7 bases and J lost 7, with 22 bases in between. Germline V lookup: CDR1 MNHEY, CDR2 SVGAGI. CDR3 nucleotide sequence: TGTGCCAGCACTGCGGGACTCAACGCCCAATCTGGCTACACCTTC. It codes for CASTAGLNAQSGYTF.

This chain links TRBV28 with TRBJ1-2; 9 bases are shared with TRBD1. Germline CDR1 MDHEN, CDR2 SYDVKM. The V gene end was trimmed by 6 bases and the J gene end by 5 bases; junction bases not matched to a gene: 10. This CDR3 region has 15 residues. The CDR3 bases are TGTGCCAGCAGCCCTCCGACAGGGGGAAGGTATGGCTACACCTTC. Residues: CASSPPTGGRYGYTF.

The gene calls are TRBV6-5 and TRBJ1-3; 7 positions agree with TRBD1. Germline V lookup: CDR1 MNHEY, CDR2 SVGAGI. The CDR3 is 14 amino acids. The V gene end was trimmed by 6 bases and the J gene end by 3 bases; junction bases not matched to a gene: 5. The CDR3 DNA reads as TGTGCCAGCAGGACACAGGGGAATGGAAACACCATATATTTT. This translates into CASRTQGNGNTIYF.

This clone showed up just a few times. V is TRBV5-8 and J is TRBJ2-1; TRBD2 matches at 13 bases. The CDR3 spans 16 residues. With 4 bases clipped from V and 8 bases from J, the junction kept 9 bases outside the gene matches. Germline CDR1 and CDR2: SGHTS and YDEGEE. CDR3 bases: TGTGCCAGCAGCCGCAAACCGGGACTAGCGGGATATGAGCAGTTCTTC. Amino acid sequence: CASSRKPGLAGYEQFF.

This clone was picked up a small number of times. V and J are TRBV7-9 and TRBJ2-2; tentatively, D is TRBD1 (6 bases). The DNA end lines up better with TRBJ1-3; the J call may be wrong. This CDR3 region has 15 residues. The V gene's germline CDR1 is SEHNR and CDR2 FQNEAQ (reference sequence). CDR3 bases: TGTGCCAGCAGCCCAGGACAGCGCTCTGGAAACACCATATATTTT. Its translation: CASSPGQRSGNTIYF.

The CDR3 sequence is CASRHLSGIYNEQFF. The CDR3 nucleotides are TGTGCCAGCAGACACCTTAGCGGGATCTACAATGAGCAGTTCTTC. The chain recombines TRBV7-9 with TRBJ2-1, with 8 positions matching TRBD2. The CDR3 runs to 15 residues. Germline lookup yields CDR1 SEHNR and CDR2 FQNEAQ (reference sequence). After removal of 6 bases from V and 3 bases from J, the junction contained 7 bases not matched to a gene.

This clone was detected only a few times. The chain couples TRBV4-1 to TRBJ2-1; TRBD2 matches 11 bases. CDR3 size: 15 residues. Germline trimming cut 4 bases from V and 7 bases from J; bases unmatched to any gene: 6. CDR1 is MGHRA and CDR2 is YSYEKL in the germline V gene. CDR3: CASSPIAGGMNEQFF. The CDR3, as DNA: TGCGCCAGCAGCCCAATAGCGGGAGGGATGAATGAGCAGTTCTTC.

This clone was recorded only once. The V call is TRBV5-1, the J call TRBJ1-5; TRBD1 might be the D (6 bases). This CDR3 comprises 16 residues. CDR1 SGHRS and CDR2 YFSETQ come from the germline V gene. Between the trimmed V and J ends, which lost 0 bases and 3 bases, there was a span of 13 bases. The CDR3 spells CASSLEPGTNNQPQHF. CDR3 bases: TGCGCCAGCAGCTTGGAACCGGGGACAAACAATCAGCCCCAGCATTTT.

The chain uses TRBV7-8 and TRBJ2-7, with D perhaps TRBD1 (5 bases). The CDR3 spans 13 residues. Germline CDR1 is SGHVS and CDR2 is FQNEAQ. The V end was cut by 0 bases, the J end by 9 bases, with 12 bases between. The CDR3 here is CASSLALTAWQYF. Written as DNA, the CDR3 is TGTGCCAGCAGCTTAGCCCTGACAGCATGGCAGTACTTC.

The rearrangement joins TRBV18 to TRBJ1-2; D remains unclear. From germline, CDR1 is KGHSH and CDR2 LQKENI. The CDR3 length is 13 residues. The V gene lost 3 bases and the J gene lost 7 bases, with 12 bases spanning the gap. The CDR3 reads CASSPTEGSGYTF. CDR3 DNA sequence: TGTGCCAGCTCACCGACGGAGGGAAGTGGCTACACCTTC.

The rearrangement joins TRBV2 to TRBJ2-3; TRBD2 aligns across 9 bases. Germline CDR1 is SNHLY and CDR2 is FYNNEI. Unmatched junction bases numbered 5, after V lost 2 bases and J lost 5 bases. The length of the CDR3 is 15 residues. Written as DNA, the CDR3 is TGTGCCAGCAGTGAACTAGCGGGAAGATTAGATACGCAGTATTTT. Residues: CASSELAGRLDTQYF. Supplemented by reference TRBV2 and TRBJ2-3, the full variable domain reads EPEVTQTPSHQVTQMGQEVILRCVPISNHLYFYWYRQILGQKVEFLVSFYNNEISEKSEIFDDQFSVERPDGSNFTLKIRSTKLEDSAMYFCASSELAGRLDTQYFGPGTRLTVL.

CDR3 sequence (DNA): TGTGCCAGCAGTTCCGGGACTAGGGCCTACAATGAGCAGTTCTTC. It specifies CASSSGTRAYNEQFF. The chain employs TRBV9 and TRBJ2-1; TRBD2 aligns across 8 bases. Germline loops: CDR1 SGDLS, CDR2 YYNGEE. The junction had 6 bases not matched to a gene; V was cut back by 5 bases and J by 2 bases. The CDR3 sequence is 15 residues long.

The CDR3 here is CASSSRGLAGSNEQFF. CDR3 DNA sequence: TGTGCCAGCAGCTCCCGGGGGCTAGCGGGTTCCAATGAGCAGTTCTTC. V and J are TRBV7-3 and TRBJ2-1, with 8 positions matching TRBD2. After removal of 4 bases from V and 6 bases from J, the junction contained 11 bases not matched to a gene. This CDR3 spans 16 amino acids. Germline CDR1 SGHTA, CDR2 FQGTGA.